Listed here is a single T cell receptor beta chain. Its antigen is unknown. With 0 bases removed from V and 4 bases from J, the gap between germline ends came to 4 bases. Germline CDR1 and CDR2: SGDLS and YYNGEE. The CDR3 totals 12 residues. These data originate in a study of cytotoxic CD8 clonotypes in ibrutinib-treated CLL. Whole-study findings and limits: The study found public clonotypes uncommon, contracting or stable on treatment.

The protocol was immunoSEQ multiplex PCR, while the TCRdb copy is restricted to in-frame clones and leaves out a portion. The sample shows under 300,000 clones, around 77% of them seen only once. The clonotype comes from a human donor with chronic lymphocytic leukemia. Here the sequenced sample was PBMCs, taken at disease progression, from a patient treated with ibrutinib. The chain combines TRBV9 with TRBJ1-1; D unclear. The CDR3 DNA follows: TGTGCCAGCAGCGTAGGTTTCACTGAAGCTTTCTTT. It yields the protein CASSVGFTEAFF.